The source of this T cell receptor (beta chain) is a study of blood T cells in healthy people across ages (dated by TCRdb to 2015 to 2017). Context from the whole study: In model experiments, template switching captured about one uniquely barcoded TCR beta cDNA molecule for every two T cells. The study measured age-related changes in TCR beta repertoire diversity using deep sequencing normalized with unique cDNA molecular identifiers. Donors were grouped into four age groups: young (average approximately 15 years), middle-aged (roughly 38), aged (approximately 67) and long-lived (about 90). Donors of different ages were randomly distributed across sequencing lanes to avoid experimental bias. The study analyzed two additional independent replicas of 1 million unique cDNA reads from the same blood draw for two donors, one aged 18 to 30 and one aged 80 or older. Points the paper makes about the study in general: Total diversity estimates from one million sequenced T cells were considered lower bounds and underestimates. Observed TCR beta diversity correlated strongly with the percentage of naive T cells measured by flow cytometry. Donor CMV infection status was unknown, potentially confounding age-related changes in expanded clonotypes. Observed TCR beta diversity per million T cells fell roughly linearly with age, and a significant reduction was already apparent by age roughly 40. Compared with the aged group, more naive CD4+ T cells, fewer expanded clones and increased TCR diversity were shown by the long-lived group, suggesting age selection. Since profiling was done on bulk unsorted PBMCs, naive and antigen-experienced compartments could not be conclusively compared.

This clonotype has at least ten counts. What this receptor recognizes is not known. Base qualities were left out, and no much larger clone turns up one base away. Donors were roughly 40 systemically healthy Caucasian individuals from Russia aged 6 to 90 years. Approximately 9 milliliters of peripheral blood were collected from each donor into EDTA-treated Vacutainer tubes. PBMCs were isolated by Ficoll-Paque density-gradient centrifugation, with at least 7 million obtained per sample. Trizol reagent was used to extract total RNA from the PBMCs, yielding at least 5.5 micrograms per sample. Naive CD45RAhigh/CD27high T cell percentages were measured by flow cytometry on a PBMC aliquot from every donor. Receptor libraries were prepared by 5' RACE. Instrument used: Illumina HiSeq 2500. A second PCR of about 7 to 12 cycles was performed with a sample-barcoded 5' primer and a J-beta primer mix. A unique molecular identifier was introduced onto each TCR beta cDNA molecule by a template-switch 5' adaptor carrying 12 random nucleotides. At least 2.5 million CDR3-containing paired-end reads were obtained from each sample. First-strand cDNA synthesis was performed from all RNA using the Mint cDNA synthesis kit, with priming by a TRBC-specific oligonucleotide. After uracil-DNA glycosylase treatment, a first 18-cycle PCR used universal primers M1SS and BC2_uni_R on all cDNA. As for the original processing: Normalization of each sample was performed by random selection of 1 million high-quality reads, each carrying a distinct molecular identifier. Reads sharing molecular identifiers were discarded rather than binned into consensus sequences. CDR3 identification, clonotype clustering and error correction used MiTCR with a Q25 quality threshold and the strictest error-elimination algorithm. A nonparametric unseen species model with Euler transformation was used to estimate a lower bound on total TCR beta diversity. The raw public reads went through TCRdb reprocessing: fastp at Q25, MiXCR clone calling, in-frame beta chains kept. Every entry covers one CDR3 protein and lists the most common genes and DNA from its rows. Here the V and J calls rest on TCRdb's processing, not on the authors' analysis. The sample table shows roughly 1.4 million distinct CDR3 sequences, and almost 60% are seen once. The ten top clones hold under 8.5% of the sample.

At the junction V is shortened by 3 bases and J by 5 bases, with 4 bases in between. CDR1 SGHTA and CDR2 FQGNSA were looked up in the germline V gene. Its CDR3 holds 11 amino acids, cysteine through phenylalanine. Just the 33-base CDR3 DNA is kept, in frame starting at base 1. The sequence was collected from a man between 18 and 29 years old in good health. The receptor chain draws on TRBV7-2 and TRBJ1-2; the D gene assignment is ambiguous. The sequencing sample was made of blood. The CDR3 has the sequence CASSLVYGYTF. The nucleotides read TGTGCCAGCAGCTTGGTTTATGGCTACACCTTC. Outside the CDR3, residues come from the reference TRBV7-2 and TRBJ1-2 proteins, so the full variable domain is: GAGVSQSPSNKVTEKGKDVELRCDPISGHTALYWYRQSLGQGLEFLIYFQGNSAPDKSGLPSDRFSAERTGGSVSTLTIQRTQQEDSAVYLCASSLVYGYTFGSGTRLTVV.